Listed below are T cell receptor beta chains from one sample, sequenced in a study of CD8+ T cells in alopecia areata. Here immunoSEQ multiplex PCR was the method, and the copy in TCRdb shows in-frame clones only, minus some. The table lists under 200,000 clones, under 70% of them singletons. Material: CD4+ T cells sorted from blood, obtained at week 4, from a patient treated with tofacitinib. Receptors originate from a human donor with alopecia areata. Both conserved end residues are part of each CDR3. The D gene is left open where the match is weak. Clone size is not always given. Where it is, it says once, few, many or a class for expanded clones.

V gene	CDR3 length	clone size	J gene	D gene	CDR3 DNA	CDR3 protein
TRBV10-3	12	-	TRBJ2-3	TRBD1	TGTGCCATCGGGACAGTCGCAGATACGCAGTATTTT	CAIGTVADTQYF
TRBV30	11	-	TRBJ1-1	-	TGTGCCTGGAGTGTAGTCGCTGAAGCTTTCTTT	CAWSVVAEAFF
TRBV11-2	15	-	TRBJ2-6	-	TGTGCCAGCAGCTTAGACATCTCTGGGGCCAACGTCCTGACTTTC	CASSLDISGANVLTF
TRBV23-1	13	once	TRBJ1-1	-	TGCGCCAGAACTCGGACGGATAACACTGAAGCTTTCTTT	CARTRTDNTEAFF
TRBV6-5	16	-	TRBJ1-2	TRBD1	TGTGCCAGCAGTTATAGGGGTGGTCAGGGGGCATATGGCTACACCTTC	CASSYRGGQGAYGYTF
TRBV7-9	13	few	TRBJ2-3	-	TGTGCCAGCAGCCCCCCGGGACCTTATACGCAGTATTTT	CASSPPGPYTQYF
TRBV30	14	-	TRBJ2-7	-	TGTGCCTGGAGTGTCGTAGGGGGCTCCTACGAGCAGTACTTC	CAWSVVGGSYEQYF
TRBV9	12	-	TRBJ1-2	-	TGTGCCAGCAGCGTAGGGCCCTATGGCTACACCTTC	CASSVGPYGYTF
TRBV29-1	13	-	TRBJ1-1	TRBD1	TGCAGCGCCCGACAGGGGGGGGAGACTGAAGCTTTCTTT	CSARQGGETEAFF
TRBV5-1	17	few	TRBJ1-1	TRBD1	TGCGCCAGCAGCTTAAGGGCAGGGGGCTTCTCTAACACTGAAGCTTTCTTT	CASSLRAGGFSNTEAFF
TRBV2	14	few	TRBJ1-2	-	TGTGCCAGCAGTGTCAGGGCCTCTAACTATGGCTACACCTTC	CASSVRASNYGYTF
TRBV29-1	13	-	TRBJ2-7	TRBD1	TGCAGCGTTGCAGGGGGCTTGTTCTACGAGCAGTACTTC	CSVAGGLFYEQYF
TRBV29-1	13	-	TRBJ2-5	TRBD2	TGCAGCGCCTACGGGGGGTCCCGGGAGACCCAGTACTTC	CSAYGGSRETQYF
TRBV4-1	15	-	TRBJ2-7	-	TGCGCCAGCAGCCAAGAGACTCTAATGGTCTCAGAGCAGTACTTC	CASSQETLMVSEQYF
TRBV30	13	-	TRBJ2-2	-	TGTGCCTGGAGTGTGAGTGTCACCGGGGAGCTGTTTTTT	CAWSVSVTGELFF
TRBV4-1	16	-	TRBJ1-1	-	TGCGCCAGCAGCCAAGTGATCGGGGGGCTCGGGGCTGAAGCTTTCTTT	CASSQVIGGLGAEAFF
TRBV4-3	15	-	TRBJ1-2	TRBD1	TGCGCCAGCAAGCAAGCTCGGGACAGGGGCTATGGCTACACCTTC	CASKQARDRGYGYTF
TRBV5-1	15	once	TRBJ2-5	-	TGCGCCAGCAGCTATTTGGGCGAGGCGCAAGAGACCCAGTACTTC	CASSYLGEAQETQYF
TRBV5-1	17	-	TRBJ1-6	-	TGCGCCAGCAGCATAGACCCATGGGACCGGAGAAATTCACCCCTCCACTTT	CASSIDPWDRRNSPLHF
TRBV5-1	13	-	TRBJ1-2	-	TGCGCCAGCAGCTTTGGACCTTTTTATGGCTACACCTTC	CASSFGPFYGYTF
TRBV11-2	17	-	TRBJ2-1	TRBD2	TGTGCCAGCAGCTTAGGGACTAGCGGGGGGGCCTACAATGAGCAGTTCTTC	CASSLGTSGGAYNEQFF
TRBV4-1	15	-	TRBJ2-7	-	TGCGCCAGCAGCCAAAAAGACAGAACCTCCTACGAGCAGTACTTC	CASSQKDRTSYEQYF
TRBV29-1	10	-	TRBJ2-2	-	TGCAGCGTTGGAGTCGGGGAGCTGTTTTTT	CSVGVGELFF
TRBV2	14	-	TRBJ1-5	-	TGTGCCAGCAGTGCCCCCACTGAGGATCAGCCCCAGCATTTT	CASSAPTEDQPQHF
TRBV9	15	-	TRBJ2-5	TRBD2	TGTGCCAGCAGCCCCAGCGGGGCGTACCAAGAGACCCAGTACTTC	CASSPSGAYQETQYF
TRBV29-1	15	-	TRBJ1-1	-	TGCAGCACCCCCGACCGGGGACGGATGAACACTGAAGCTTTCTTT	CSTPDRGRMNTEAFF
TRBV10-2	14	many	TRBJ1-4	-	TGCGCCAGCAGGAAGGACTTTGAGGATGAAAAACTGTTTTTT	CASRKDFEDEKLFF
TRBV14	13	-	TRBJ1-2	-	TGTGCCAGCAGCCAAGTTCGTGCCGGCGGCTACACCTTC	CASSQVRAGGYTF
TRBV25-1	16	-	TRBJ2-3	TRBD1	TGTGCCAGCAGTGATCCCGACAGGGACAACACAGATACGCAGTATTTT	CASSDPDRDNTDTQYF
TRBV30	14	-	TRBJ1-5	-	TGTGCCTGGAGTCTAGGGGCGATTGATCAGCCCCAGCATTTT	CAWSLGAIDQPQHF
TRBV4-1	16	-	TRBJ2-7	-	TGCGCCAGCAGCCAAGGACAGGCTTTCTCAACCTACGAGCAGTACTTC	CASSQGQAFSTYEQYF
TRBV30	13	-	TRBJ1-4	-	TGTGCCTGGAGCGGAGAGTTAAATGAAAAACTGTTTTTT	CAWSGELNEKLFF
TRBV7-2	13	once	TRBJ1-2	-	TGTGCCAGCAGCTTAGGACTTAACTATGGCTACACCTTC	CASSLGLNYGYTF
TRBV5-4	15	once	TRBJ1-2	-	TGTGCCAGCAGGAATCCCGGGACGGGTAACTATGGCTACACCTTC	CASRNPGTGNYGYTF
TRBV15	12	-	TRBJ2-1	-	TGTGCCACCAGCAGCGGTTACAATGAGCAGTTCTTC	CATSSGYNEQFF
TRBV5-1	14	-	TRBJ2-5	-	TGCGCCAGCAGCCTGGGACAAACCCGAGGTACCCAGTACTTC	CASSLGQTRGTQYF
TRBV30	14	few	TRBJ1-1	-	TGTGCCTGGAGTGCATACAGGGTTCAAATAGAAGCTTTCTTT	CAWSAYRVQIEAFF